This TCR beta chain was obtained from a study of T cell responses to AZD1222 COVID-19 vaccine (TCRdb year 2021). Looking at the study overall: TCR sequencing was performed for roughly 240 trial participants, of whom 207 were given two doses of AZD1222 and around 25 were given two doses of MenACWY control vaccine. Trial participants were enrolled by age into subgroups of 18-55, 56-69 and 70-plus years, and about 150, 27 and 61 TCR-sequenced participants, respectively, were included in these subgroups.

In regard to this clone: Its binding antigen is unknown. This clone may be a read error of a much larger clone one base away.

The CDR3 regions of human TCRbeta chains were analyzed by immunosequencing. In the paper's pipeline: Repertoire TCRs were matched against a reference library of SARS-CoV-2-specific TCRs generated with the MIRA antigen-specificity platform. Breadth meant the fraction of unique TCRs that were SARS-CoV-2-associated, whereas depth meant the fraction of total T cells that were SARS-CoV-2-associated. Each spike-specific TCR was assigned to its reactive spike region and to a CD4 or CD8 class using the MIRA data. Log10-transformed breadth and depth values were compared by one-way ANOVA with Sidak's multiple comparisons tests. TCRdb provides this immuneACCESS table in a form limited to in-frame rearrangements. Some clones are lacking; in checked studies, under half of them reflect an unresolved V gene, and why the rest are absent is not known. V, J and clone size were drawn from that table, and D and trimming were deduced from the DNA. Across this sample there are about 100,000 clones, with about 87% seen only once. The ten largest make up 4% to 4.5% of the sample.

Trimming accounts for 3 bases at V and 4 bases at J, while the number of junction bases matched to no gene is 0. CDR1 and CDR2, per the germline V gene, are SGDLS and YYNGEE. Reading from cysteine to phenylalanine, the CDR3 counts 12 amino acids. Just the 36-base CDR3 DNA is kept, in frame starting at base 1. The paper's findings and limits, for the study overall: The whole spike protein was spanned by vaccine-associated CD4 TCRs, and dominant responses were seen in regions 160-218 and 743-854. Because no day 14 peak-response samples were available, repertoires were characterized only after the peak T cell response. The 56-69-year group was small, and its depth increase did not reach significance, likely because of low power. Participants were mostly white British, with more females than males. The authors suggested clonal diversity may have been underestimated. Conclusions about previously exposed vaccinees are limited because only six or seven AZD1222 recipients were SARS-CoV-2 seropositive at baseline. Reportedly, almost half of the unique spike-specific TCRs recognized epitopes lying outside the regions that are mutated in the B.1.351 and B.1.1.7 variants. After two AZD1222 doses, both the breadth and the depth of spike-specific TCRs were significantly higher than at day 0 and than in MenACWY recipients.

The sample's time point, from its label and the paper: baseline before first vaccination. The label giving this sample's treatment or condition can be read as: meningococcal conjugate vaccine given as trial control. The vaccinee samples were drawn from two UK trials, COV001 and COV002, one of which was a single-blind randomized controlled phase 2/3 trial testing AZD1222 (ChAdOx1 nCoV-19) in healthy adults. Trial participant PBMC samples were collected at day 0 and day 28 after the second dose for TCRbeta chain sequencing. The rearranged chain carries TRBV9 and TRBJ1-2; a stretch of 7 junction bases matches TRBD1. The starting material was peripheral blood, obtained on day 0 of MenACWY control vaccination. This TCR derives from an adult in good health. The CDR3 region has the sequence CASSGDSYGYTF. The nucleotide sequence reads TGTGCCAGCAGCGGGGACAGCTATGGCTACACCTTC.